This T cell receptor (beta chain) stems from a study of shared clonotypes between healthy human individuals. CDR3 length: 14 amino acids. After removal of 0 bases from V and 8 bases from J, the junction contained 3 bases not matched to a gene. Germline loops: CDR1 KGHSH, CDR2 LQKENI. As for this clone: Antigen: not known.

Donors comprised healthy HIV-negative adults lacking recent acute infections or vaccinations. Assay: immunoSEQ multiplex PCR; the TCRdb copy retains only in-frame clones and omits some. Of about 990,000 clones detected, around three quarters appear once; the ten largest clones hold around 0.61%. General study findings and limits: The generation probabilities recorded for non-shared clonotypes fell below those of clonotypes shared by all four donors. In having few donors, the study represented limited genetic and exposure-history diversity. Clonotype sharing among donors likely depends on sequencing depth.

The V gene is TRBV18, the J gene TRBJ2-4, with 8 bases lining up with TRBD2. Sequencing input: memory CD4+ T cells from PBMCs. This sample's subset: CD45RA-negative fraction. The origin of this receptor is a man between 18 and 35 years old in good health. Some clones in this sample may be carry-over from other donors' samples. The CDR3 region is CASSPPDGGDIQYF. The CDR3 nucleotides read TGTGCCAGCTCACCACCAGACGGGGGGGACATTCAGTACTTC. Together with reference TRBV18 and TRBJ2-4, the CDR3 gives the full variable domain: NAGVMQNPRHLVRRRGQEARLRCSPMKGHSHVYWYRQLPEEGLKFMVYLQKENIIDESGMPKERFSAEFPKEGPSILRIQQVVRGDSAAYFCASSPPDGGDIQYFGAGTRLSVL.